Listed here are 14 T cell receptor beta chains from one sample, sequenced in a study of early T cells in non-severe SARS-CoV-2 infection. TCRdb reanalysed the 5' RACE reads using MiXCR and keeps one entry per CDR3 protein. The repertoire holds some 82,000 distinct CDR3 sequences, roughly 12% seen once, with 4.4% in the top ten. Source: whole blood, taken at baseline. Source of these receptors: an adult who was a healthcare worker with PCR-confirmed SARS-CoV-2 infection or an uninfected control (not recorded which).

This clonotype has only a few counts. The chain has TRBV24-1 and TRBJ1-1; a possible D gene is TRBD1 (5 bases). Between the trimmed V and J ends, which lost 4 bases and 8 bases, there was a span of 10 bases. The CDR3 is 12 amino acids. Germline V CDR1 and CDR2: KGHDR, SFDVKD. CDR3 in DNA: TGTGCCACCAGTGACGACAGTTTAGAAGCTTTCTTT. Protein product: CATSDDSLEAFF.

The chain uses TRBV21-1 and TRBJ1-2; TRBD1, the table's D call, lacks a check against the DNA. TRBV21-1 is recorded as a pseudogene. The CDR3 has 13 amino acids. The CDR3 DNA sequence: TGTGCCAGCAGCAAGGGTGGGGGATCTGGCTACACCTTC. This codes for CASSKGGGSGYTF.

This chain uses TRBV10-2 with TRBJ2-7, with D unresolved. The CDR3 totals 13 residues. Germline CDR1 is WSHSY and CDR2 is SAAADI. V lost 4 bases and J 2 bases, leaving 9 bases between the germline ends. CDR3 DNA: TGCGCCAGCAGTGGATCCCTCGCCTACGAGCAGTACTTC. Translated, it gives CASSGSLAYEQYF.

This clonotype was detected many times. This chain joins TRBV27 and TRBJ2-2, with D tentatively TRBD2 (6 bases). The ends were cut back, 2 bases at V and 1 base at J, with 8 bases in the middle. CDR1 is MNHEY, CDR2 SMNVEV, per germline (reference sequence). This CDR3 has 15 residues. The DNA of the CDR3 is TGTGCCAGCAGTTTAACTAGCTTGAACACCGGGGAGCTGTTTTTT. Translating it yields CASSLTSLNTGELFF.

The count of this clonotype is one. The final CDR3 position lacks the conserved phenylalanine or tryptophan, pointing to a likely read error. It is unclear where the CDR3 begins or ends on the DNA, so no DNA is shown, and the CDR3 is as TCRdb lists it. The rearrangement uses TRBV29-1 and TRBJ1-1; the D call in the table, TRBD1, was not verified against the DNA. Inclusive of both ends, the CDR3 amounts to 10 amino acids. Germline CDR1 is SQVTM and CDR2 is ANQGSEA. CDR3: CSVEAPSPVH.

This rearrangement joins TRBV6-2 or TRBV6-3 to TRBJ1-6; D not certain. The CDR3 length is 17 residues. CDR1 and CDR2 (germline): MNHEY, SVGEGT. V was pared by 0 bases and J by 7 bases, with 16 bases between. The chain's CDR3 is CASSYSGTWTRNSPLHF. For the CDR3, the DNA is TGTGCCAGCAGTTACTCTGGCACCTGGACTCGGAATTCACCCCTCCACTTT.

This clonotype has a count of ten or more. This chain uses TRBV6-1 with TRBJ2-7, with 16 bases identical to TRBD2. Germline loops: CDR1 MNHNS, CDR2 SASEGT. CDR3 length: 19 amino acids. V shed 0 bases, J shed 2 bases, and the junction held 7 bases outside the gene matches. CDR3 sequence reads: CASSEASAGTSGRAYEQYF. The CDR3 nucleotides are TGTGCCAGCAGTGAAGCGTCGGCCGGGACTAGCGGGAGGGCCTACGAGCAGTACTTC.

This clonotype came up a few times. This chain links TRBV6-6 with TRBJ1-3, with TRBD1 as a possible D gene (5 bases). Deletions cut 2 bases from V and 3 bases from J, with 11 bases between. Germline V gene lookup returns CDR1 MNHNY and CDR2 SVGAGI (reference sequence). The length of the CDR3 is 15 residues. The CDR3 DNA reads TGTGCCAGCAGTTACGTCTGGGACGTTGGAAACACCATATATTTT. Translating gives CASSYVWDVGNTIYF.

This clonotype has a handful of counts. Germline and junction disagree at one end, which may indicate a read error. CDR3 in amino acids: CASSLRGRSSGTNVLTF. The CDR3 bases are TGTGCCAGCAGCCTGAGAGGACGGAGCTCTGGGACCAACGTCCTGACTTTC. The chain uses TRBV3-1 and TRBJ2-6; D unresolved. Germline V CDR1 and CDR2: LGHDT, YNNKEL (reference sequence). The CDR3 totals 17 residues.

This CDR3 reads CATSEAAQETQYF. CDR3 sequence (DNA): TGTGCCACCAGTGAAGCGGCCCAAGAGACCCAGTACTTC. The genes are TRBV24-1 and TRBJ2-5; TRBD2 might be the D (5 bases). The CDR3 length is 13 residues. Between the trimmed V and J ends, which lost 4 bases and 1 base, there was a span of 6 bases. Germline assignment: CDR1 KGHDR and CDR2 SFDVKD.

The gene calls are TRBV10-3 and TRBJ1-4; D is possibly TRBD1 (5 bases). CDR1 and CDR2 from the germline V gene are ENHRY and SYGVKD. Trimming removed 3 bases at V and 5 bases at J, with 10 bases between. The CDR3 is 14 amino acids. The CDR3 nucleotides are TGTGCCATCAGTGATGAGGGGAAGAATGAAAAACTGTTTTTT. Protein product: CAISDEGKNEKLFF.

This clonotype was recorded many times. The V and J genes are TRBV20-1 and TRBJ2-7, with 10 bases aligning to TRBD1. V lost 3 bases and J lost 5; bases outside the gene matches: 13. The CDR3 sequence is 16 residues long. The germline CDR1 and CDR2 sequences are DFQATT and SNEGSKA (reference sequence). Here the CDR3 reads CSASVTGGAFGHEQYF. The CDR3 nucleotides are TGCAGTGCTAGTGTGACAGGGGGCGCTTTCGGGCACGAGCAGTACTTC.

In its sample, this clonotype was seen many times. J is TRBJ2-7 and V is TRBV3-1; D is unclear. Per the germline V gene, CDR1 is LGHDT and CDR2 is YNNKEL (reference sequence). V lost 1 base to trimming and J lost 6 bases, with 16 bases between them. The CDR3 is made up of 15 amino acids. CDR3 sequence: CASSQVETIAGEQYF. CDR3 in DNA: TGTGCCAGCAGCCAAGTAGAAACGATAGCTGGCGAGCAGTACTTC.

This clonotype is termed medium-sized. DNA for the CDR3: TGTGCCAGCAGCTCCGGGACAGGGATGGGAGATACGCAGTATTTT. This encodes CASSSGTGMGDTQYF. The chain has TRBV11-2 and TRBJ2-3; 9 bases match TRBD1. CDR3 length: 15 residues. The ends lost 4 bases at V and 5 bases at J; junction bases unmatched: 7. Germline loops: CDR1 SGHAT, CDR2 FQNNGV.